The 7 T cell receptor beta chains listed next were all sequenced from one sample in a study of T cell clonality in common variable immunodeficiency. TCRdb keeps only in-frame clones here, not all; method: immunoSEQ multiplex PCR. This repertoire holds approximately 40,000 clones, and none appear only once. The sample consisted of peripheral blood mononuclear cells. The receptors stem from a person aged 18 to 75 in good health.

This clone was observed at least ten times. The CDR3 goes on 3 residues after the read ends, and that part is filled in from the germline J gene. The J gene is TRBJ2-3, the V gene TRBV20-1, with a possible D match to TRBD1 (5 bases). The CDR3 runs to 13 residues. The germline CDR1 and CDR2 sequences are DFQATT and SNEGSKA (reference sequence). The ends were cut back, 6 bases at V and 3 bases at J, with 13 bases in the middle. The CDR3 sequence is CSAPGLRTDTQYF. Partial CDR3 DNA: TGCAGTGCCCCAGGGCTTAGGACAGATACG.

In this sample, this clone turned up a few times. Being one base from a much bigger clone, this may be a read error. The CDR3 extends 3 residues past the end of the read, so its final part is completed from the germline J gene. The chain recombines TRBV30 with TRBJ2-3; possible D gene TRBD2, 6 bases. This CDR3 has 13 residues. Germline values: CDR1 GTSNPN, CDR2 SVGIG (reference sequence). CDR3 in amino acids: CAWGPRGFQPQYF. The covered CDR3 bases are TGTGCCTGGGGCCCTCGGGGGTTTCAGCCG.

This clone occurred many times. The read falls 3 residues short of the CDR3 end, and the missing part is taken from the germline J gene. V and J are TRBV6-2 or TRBV6-3 and TRBJ1-4; D ambiguous. The germline V gene has CDR1 MNHEY and CDR2 SVGEGT. With 6 bases removed from V and 8 bases from J, the gap between germline ends came to 13 bases. The CDR3 loop spans 13 amino acids. CDR3 DNA, as far as it was read: TGTGCCAGCAGCCGAGAGCCCCGCGAAAAA. It encodes CASSREPREK. The whole CDR3 reads CASSREPREKLFF.

Concerning this clone: From the germline J gene comes the end of the CDR3, since the read stops 3 residues before it. J is TRBJ2-7 and V is TRBV18, with D possibly TRBD2 on 6 matching bases. This CDR3 has 17 amino acids. CDR1 and CDR2 (germline): KGHSH, LQKENI. Deletions cut 1 base from V and 3 bases from J, with 19 bases between. This chain's CDR3 is CASSPRGLQGASYEQYF. The covered CDR3 bases are TGTGCCAGCTCACCACGGGGACTCCAGGGCGCCAGCTACGAG. The full variable domain, with the rest looked up from reference TRBV18 and TRBJ2-7, is NAGVMQNPRHLVRRRGQEARLRCSPMKGHSHVYWYRQLPEEGLKFMVYLQKENIIDESGMPKERFSAEFPKEGPSILRIQQVVRGDSAAYFCASSPRGLQGASYEQYFGPGTRLTVT.

As for this clone: The CDR3 end is not reached by the read, which stops 3 residues before it; the germline J gene fills it in. The chain carries TRBV19 and TRBJ1-4, with 9 nucleotides matching TRBD1. The CDR3 sequence is 18 residues long. Germline assignment: CDR1 LNHDA and CDR2 SQIVND (reference sequence). The covered CDR3 bases are TGTGCCAGTAGTCTACCGGGACAGGGATTCTCTGGGGCCAACGTA. This gives the protein CASSLPGQGFSGANV. The complete CDR3 protein is CASSLPGQGFSGANVLFF.

This clone was counted many times. The read finishes 3 residues shy of the CDR3 end, and the germline J gene is used to complete it. The chain joins TRBV5-1 to TRBJ1-1; no firm D call. Per the germline V gene, CDR1 is SGHRS and CDR2 is YFSETQ. The CDR3 sequence is 14 residues long. The V gene lost 0 bases and the J gene lost 5 bases, with 11 bases spanning the gap. CDR3 DNA, as far as it was read: TGCGCCAGCAGCTTGGAGGCCCCAACGACTGAA. It translates to CASSLEAPTTE. The entire CDR3 protein reads CASSLEAPTTEAFF.

This clone was observed many times. From the germline J gene comes the end of the CDR3, since the read stops 3 residues before it. The chain combines TRBV10-2 with TRBJ2-5, with a possible D match to TRBD1 (6 bases). The CDR3 length is 13 residues. The V end lost 6 bases, the J end lost 2 bases, and 10 bases lay between the germline ends. Germline V gives CDR1 WSHSY, CDR2 SAAADI. CDR3 DNA, as far as it was read: TGCGCCAGCAGCCGGGACACGCAAGAGACC. It codes for CASSRDTQET. The entire CDR3 sequence reads CASSRDTQETQYF.